Below are 5 T cell receptor beta chains sequenced from a single sample in a study of blood T cell repertoires in COVID-19. Sequencing was performed with immunoSEQ multiplex PCR; in TCRdb, only in-frame clones are kept and a portion is missing. The sample consists of about 200,000 clones, over 75% of them appearing once. Sequenced material: peripheral blood. These receptors all come from a man aged 45-65 years with acute or convalescent COVID-19.

The chain recombines TRBV21-1 with TRBJ2-1; TRBD2, the D gene given by the table, was not confirmed from the DNA. TRBV21-1 is deemed a pseudogene. The CDR3 spans 15 residues. The CDR3 region has the DNA TGTGCCATCAATAGCGGGAGGGCCTACTACAATGAGCAGTTCTTC. Protein sequence: CAINSGRAYYNEQFF.

This clone occurred once. The V gene is TRBV7-3, the J gene TRBJ1-1; tentatively, D is TRBD1 (6 bases). The germline V gene has CDR1 SGHTA and CDR2 FQGTGA. The V gene lost 4 bases and the J gene lost 2 bases, with 11 bases spanning the gap. The CDR3 totals 14 residues. CDR3 nucleotide sequence: TGTGCCAGCAGCTCCACAGGGTTAAACACTGAAGCTTTCTTT. It codes for CASSSTGLNTEAFF.

The rearrangement uses TRBV6-5 and TRBJ2-5; 10 nucleotides agree with TRBD1. This CDR3 is built from 16 residues. V shed 4 bases, J shed 1 base, and the junction held 6 bases outside the gene matches. The germline gives CDR1 MNHEY, CDR2 SVGAGI. The CDR3 is CASSSARTGGQETQYF. DNA for the CDR3: TGTGCCAGCAGTTCCGCTCGGACAGGGGGCCAAGAGACCCAGTACTTC.

The rearrangement joins TRBV2 to TRBJ2-3; TRBD2 agrees at 11 bases. CDR1 is SNHLY and CDR2 is FYNNEI in the germline V gene. V was clipped by 5 bases and J by 4 bases; unmatched bases: 8. The CDR3 runs to 16 residues. CDR3 sequence (DNA): TGTGCCAGCAGTTTCTTAGCGGGAGGGAGGTCAGATACGCAGTATTTT. Translation gives CASSFLAGGRSDTQYF.

This rearrangement joins TRBV9 to TRBJ2-3, with D perhaps TRBD2 (5 bases). Germline V lookup: CDR1 SGDLS, CDR2 YYNGEE. CDR3 size: 15 residues. V shed 0 bases and J shed 4 bases, with 12 bases lying between them. The CDR3: CASSVVGGWPDTQYF. The CDR3 DNA follows: TGTGCCAGCAGCGTAGTGGGCGGGTGGCCAGATACGCAGTATTTT.